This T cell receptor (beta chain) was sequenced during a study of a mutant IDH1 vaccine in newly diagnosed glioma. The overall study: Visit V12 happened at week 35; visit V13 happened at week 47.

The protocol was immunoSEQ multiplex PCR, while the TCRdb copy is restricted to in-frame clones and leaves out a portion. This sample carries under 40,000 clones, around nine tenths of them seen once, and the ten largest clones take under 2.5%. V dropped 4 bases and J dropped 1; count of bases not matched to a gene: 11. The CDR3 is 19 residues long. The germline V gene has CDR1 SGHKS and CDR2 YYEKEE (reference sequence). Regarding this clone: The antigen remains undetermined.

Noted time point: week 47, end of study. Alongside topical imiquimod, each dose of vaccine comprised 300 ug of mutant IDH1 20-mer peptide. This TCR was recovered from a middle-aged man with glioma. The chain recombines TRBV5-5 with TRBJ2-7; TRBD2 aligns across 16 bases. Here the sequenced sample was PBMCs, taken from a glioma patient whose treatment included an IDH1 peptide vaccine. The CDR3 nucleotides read TGTGCCAGCAGCGTGGGACCGATGGGACTAGCGGGAGGGTCCTACGAGCAGTACTTC. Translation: CASSVGPMGLAGGSYEQYF.